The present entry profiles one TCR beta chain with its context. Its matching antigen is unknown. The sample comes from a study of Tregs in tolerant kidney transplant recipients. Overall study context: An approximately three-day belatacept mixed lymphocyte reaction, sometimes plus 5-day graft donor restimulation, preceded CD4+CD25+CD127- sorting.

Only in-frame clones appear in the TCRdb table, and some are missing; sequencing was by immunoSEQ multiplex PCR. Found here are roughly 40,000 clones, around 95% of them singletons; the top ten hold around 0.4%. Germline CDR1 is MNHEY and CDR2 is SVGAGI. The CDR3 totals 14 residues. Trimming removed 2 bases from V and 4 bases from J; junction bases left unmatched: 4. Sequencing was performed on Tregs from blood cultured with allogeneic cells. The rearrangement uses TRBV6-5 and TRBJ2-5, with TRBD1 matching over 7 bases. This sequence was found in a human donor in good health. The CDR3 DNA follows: TGTGCCAGCAGTTACGTGACAGGGAGAGAGACCCAGTACTTC. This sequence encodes CASSYVTGRETQYF.